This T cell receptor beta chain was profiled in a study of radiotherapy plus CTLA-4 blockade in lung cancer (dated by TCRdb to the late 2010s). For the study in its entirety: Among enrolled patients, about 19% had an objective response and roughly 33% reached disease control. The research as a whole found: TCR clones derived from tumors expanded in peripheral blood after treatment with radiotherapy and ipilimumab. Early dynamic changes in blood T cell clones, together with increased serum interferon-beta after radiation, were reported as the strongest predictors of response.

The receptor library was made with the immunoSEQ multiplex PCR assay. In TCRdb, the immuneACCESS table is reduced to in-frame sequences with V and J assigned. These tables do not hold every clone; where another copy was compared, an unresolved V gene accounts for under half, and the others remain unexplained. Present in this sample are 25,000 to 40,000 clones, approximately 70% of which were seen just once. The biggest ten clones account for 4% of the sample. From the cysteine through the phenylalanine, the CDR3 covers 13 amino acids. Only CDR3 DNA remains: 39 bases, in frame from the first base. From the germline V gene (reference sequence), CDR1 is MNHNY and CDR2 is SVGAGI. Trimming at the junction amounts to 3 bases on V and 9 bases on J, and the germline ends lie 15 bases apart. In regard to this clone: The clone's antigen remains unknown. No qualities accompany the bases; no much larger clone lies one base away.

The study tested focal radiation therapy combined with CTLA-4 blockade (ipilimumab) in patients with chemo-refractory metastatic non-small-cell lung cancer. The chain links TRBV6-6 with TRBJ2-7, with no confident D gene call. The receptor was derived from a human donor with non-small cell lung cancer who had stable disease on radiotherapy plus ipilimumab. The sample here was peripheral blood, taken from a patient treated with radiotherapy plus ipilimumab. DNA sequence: TGTGCCAGCAGTTATTCTACGCAGGACGGGCAGTACTTC. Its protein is CASSYSTQDGQYF.